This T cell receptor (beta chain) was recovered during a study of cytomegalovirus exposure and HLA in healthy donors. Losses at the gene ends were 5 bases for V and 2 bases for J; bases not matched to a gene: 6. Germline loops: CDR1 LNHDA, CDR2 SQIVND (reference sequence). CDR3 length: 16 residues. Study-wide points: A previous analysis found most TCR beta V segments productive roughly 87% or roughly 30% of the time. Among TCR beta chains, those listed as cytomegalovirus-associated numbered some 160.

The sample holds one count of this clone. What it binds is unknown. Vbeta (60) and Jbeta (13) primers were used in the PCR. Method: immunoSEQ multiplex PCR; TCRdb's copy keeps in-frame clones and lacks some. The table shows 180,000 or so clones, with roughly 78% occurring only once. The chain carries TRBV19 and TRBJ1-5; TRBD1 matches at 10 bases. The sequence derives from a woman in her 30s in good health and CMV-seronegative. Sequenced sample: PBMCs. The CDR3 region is CASSFTGTGGNQPQHF. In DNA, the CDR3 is TGTGCCAGTAGTTTCACCGGGACAGGGGGCAATCAGCCCCAGCATTTT. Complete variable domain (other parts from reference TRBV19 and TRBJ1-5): DGGITQSPKYLFRKEGQNVTLSCEQNLNHDAMYWYRQDPGQGLRLIYYSQIVNDFQKGDIAEGYSVSREKKESFPLTVTSAQKNPTAFYLCASSFTGTGGNQPQHFGDGTRLSIL.